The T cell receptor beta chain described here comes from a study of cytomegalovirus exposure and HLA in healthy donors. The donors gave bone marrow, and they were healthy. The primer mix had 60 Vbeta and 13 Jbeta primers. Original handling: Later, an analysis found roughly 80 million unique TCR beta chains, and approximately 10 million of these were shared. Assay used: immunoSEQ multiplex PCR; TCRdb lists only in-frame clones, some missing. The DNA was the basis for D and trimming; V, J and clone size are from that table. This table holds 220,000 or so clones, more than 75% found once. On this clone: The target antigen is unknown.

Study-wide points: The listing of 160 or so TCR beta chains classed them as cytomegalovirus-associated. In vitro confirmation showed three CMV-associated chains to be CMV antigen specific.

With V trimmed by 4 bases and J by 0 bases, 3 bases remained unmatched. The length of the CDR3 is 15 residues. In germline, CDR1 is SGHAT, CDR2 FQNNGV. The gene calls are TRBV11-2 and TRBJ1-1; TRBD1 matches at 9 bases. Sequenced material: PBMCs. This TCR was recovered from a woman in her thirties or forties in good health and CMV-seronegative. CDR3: CASSSRQGVNTEAFF. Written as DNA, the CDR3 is TGTGCCAGCAGCTCCCGACAGGGGGTGAACACTGAAGCTTTCTTT.